This section outlines one T cell receptor beta chain sequence together with its context. The antigen is not known. This specimen belongs to a study of T cell responses to AZD1222 COVID-19 vaccine. Regarding the study as a whole: Clonal diversity was possibly underestimated; the donors were predominantly white British and more often female. Dominant CD4 TCR responses targeted spike regions 160-218 and 743-854. The breadth and depth of Spike-specific TCRs increased once two AZD1222 doses had been given. After the peak T cell response, and only then, were repertoires sampled.

Profiling relied on immunoSEQ multiplex PCR, and the TCRdb table lists in-frame clones only, not all of them. This sample has around 95,000 clones, with roughly 86% found just once. The CDR3 length is 19 residues. The V end lost 4 bases, the J end lost 1 base, and 26 bases lay between the germline ends. Germline V CDR1 and CDR2: SGHRS, YFSETQ. This specimen was peripheral blood, taken on day 0 of MenACWY control vaccination. The chain joins TRBV5-1 to TRBJ1-1, with a tentative D call TRBD1 (5 bases). This TCR was recovered from an adult in good health. The CDR3 loop is CASSLGDGEQKKENTEAFF. In DNA, the CDR3 is TGCGCCAGCAGCCTGGGGGACGGGGAGCAAAAAAAGGAGAACACTGAAGCTTTCTTT.